This entry describes one T cell receptor beta chain. Antigen: not known. One end of the junction varies from germline; a read error may be responsible. The approximately 20-31 mg bulk tissue piece was not sorted before simultaneous RNA and DNA extraction. This CDR3 spans 14 amino acids. The V gene's germline CDR1 is SQVTM and CDR2 ANQGSEA. These data belong to a study of tumor-infiltrating lymphocytes in primary liver carcinoma. Study details: The neoplasms were of stage T1-T3 N0M0, with dimensions of about 4.2 to 11 cm across. Broader study findings: Tumor-adjacent and tumor-blood pairs displayed less overlap than did pairs of tumor regions. Just about 7.5-25% of leading clones were found in every one of five regions.

A primer matching the constant region was used to make TCR beta cDNA from approximately 0.45 ug of total RNA. Three nested multiplex PCR rounds, a slightly modified ARM-PCR, produced the libraries for TCR beta. A C-beta reverse primer and TRBV1-TRBV30 forward primers served in each of the first two PCR rounds, at around 10 cycles apiece. TCRdb called the multiplex PCR reads again in MiXCR, with one record for every CDR3 protein. The repertoire has about 110,000 distinct CDR3 sequences, 82% of them found once; the top ten carry about a fifth. J is TRBJ2-5 and V is TRBV29-1; TRBD2 is a possible D gene (6 bases). The clonotype was recovered from a man aged 40-50 years with primary liver carcinoma and hepatitis B virus infection. Specimen: liver tumor tissue from sampling region 3. Documented subset: tumor region T3, left-lateral pole. CDR3 loop: CNVGWVGLRETHYF. CDR3 nucleotides: TGCAACGTTGGCTGGGTAGGGCTACGGGAGACCCATTACTTC.